The source of this T cell receptor (beta chain) is a study of long-term antiretroviral therapy in people with HIV (dated by TCRdb to about 2022). With respect to the entire study: The earliest samples were collected roughly a decade before the 2015 WHO recommendation for immediate ART, at a time when ART was usually postponed until CD4 counts fell. A total of around 200 cryopreserved PBMC samples were contributed to the cohort by 30 adults with confirmed HIV infection, with samples collected serially over a mean of approximately six years (range 1-12). No cross-contamination during QIAcube processing was seen in test extractions of a monoclonal T-cell line run alongside a few dozen polyclonal samples. A retrospective serial study tested whether ART initiation and durable HIV suppression were associated with changes in peripheral blood TRB repertoire composition and diversity. About 35% of the 30 participants with HIV were female. The research as a whole found: Because PBMC availability was limited, only the TCR beta chain was sequenced, with no alpha chain pairing. Unsorted PBMC were profiled instead of sorted CD4+ and CD8+ T cells because pre-ART samples had limited cell numbers. At every time point, the repertoire was dominated by expanded TRB clones first identified before ART initiation, although this dominance fluctuated and, in many PLHIV, declined after ART. Starting ART was linked to a significant rise in TRB diversity, yet even after long-term ART the diversity remained significantly lower than in transplant donor controls. The samples span the years 2004 to 2017, and the ART regimens used at that time may not be as effective as current regimens. No data were available on ART adherence, viral resistance or therapy changes, limiting inferences about post-ART repertoire changes. CDR3 length ranges in HIV repertoires were narrower than in controls, and network structure suggested an antigen-experienced repertoire with only a slight naive shift after ART.

Participants were included only if at least one PBMC sample before ART initiation and at least two post-ART samples were available. Treatment was received in the United States of America by all participants with HIV. Before DNA extraction, cryopreserved samples of roughly 0.95-10 million PBMC were thawed and washed. At the time of the earliest PBMC sample for each participant with HIV, ages ranged from roughly 20 to 60 years. Each participant contributed PBMC samples from 1-4 timepoints before ART initiation and 2-8 timepoints after ART initiation, with a median of 7 samples. Serial HIV viral load, CD4+ T-cell count, ART history and demographic data were obtained for every participant. Genomic DNA was extracted from unsorted PBMC with a Qiagen kit on a QIAcube, processed in batches of 12 samples. As concerns this clone: The antigen it recognizes is unknown. No per-base quality is available; no much larger clone lies one base away.

The immunoSEQ hsTCRB v3.0 assay was used at survey level resolution to sequence the TRB variable region. TRB sequencing targeted a depth of about 40,000-50,000 T-cell genomes per sample. An Illumina MiSeq with a v3 150-cycle kit was used to sequence the pooled TRB libraries. In the source study's methods: Analysis of repertoires was carried out in R inside a reproducible Nextflow workflow spanning QC, data transformation and analysis. LymphoSeq2, an R package for AIRR-Seq data exploration, was used to implement custom analyses. Several samples that yielded fewer than 5000 total TRB sequences were excluded, so that some 190 HIV repertoires were analyzed. Among the approximately 180 retained HIV repertoires, 55 to 65 were collected before ART initiation and roughly 130 were collected after ART initiation. Each repertoire was downsampled to 5000 TRB nucleotide sequences, and summary statistics were averaged across 100 downsampling iterations. Only TRB sequences with CDR3 regions of at least seven amino acids were retained for analysis. Diversity was measured with a Shannon entropy-derived clonality score and the Gini coefficient. In the repertoire networks, any two of the top 5000 CDR3 amino acid sequences were linked whenever the two sequences differed by an edit distance of one. Antigen specificity groups and MHC restriction were predicted for TRB CDR3 amino acid sequences with GLIPH2. CDR3 amino acid sequences were matched against VDJdb and McPAS-TCR to flag known CMV, EBV, HIV or tissue antigen associations. Pre-ART, post-ART and control groups were compared with Wilcoxon signed-rank tests and Holm-Bonferroni correction. The table was pulled from immuneACCESS by TCRdb, which kept in-frame rearrangements only. Such tables lose some clones; where checked, under half of the loss comes from unresolved V genes, and the rest has no known cause. That table gives V, J and clone size, and the DNA gave D and trimming. Across this sample there are over 30,000 clones, with roughly 97% seen only once. Around 2% of the sample goes to the ten largest clones.

Trimming at the junction amounts to 2 bases on V and 5 bases on J, and the germline ends lie 22 bases apart. The germline V gene gives CDR1 as SGDLS and CDR2 as YYNGEE. The CDR3 measures 17 amino acids from cysteine to phenylalanine. Only the CDR3 part of the read is kept: 51 bases, read in frame from the first base. The chain employs TRBV9 and TRBJ1-1; the D segment cannot be called with confidence. The TCR was taken from a man aged 25 to 45 with HIV. The sequences come from unsorted PBMCs, collected 7.6 years after starting antiretroviral therapy. The bases read TGTGCCAGCAGCGTTGGGTCGGACGGGGATTTTAGAACTGAAGCTTTCTTT. The resulting protein is CASSVGSDGDFRTEAFF.